The 14 T cell receptor beta chains listed next were all sequenced from one sample in a study of shared clonotypes between healthy human individuals. Positively selected for CCR7, the CD45RO-negative cells used as naive CD8 cells excluded terminally differentiated effector memory CD45RA+ cells. Only in-frame clones appear in the TCRdb table, and some are missing; sequencing was by immunoSEQ multiplex PCR. Altogether about 870,000 clones are present, almost 95% being singletons, with the ten largest covering about 24%. The sequencing sample was made of naive CD8+ T cells sorted from blood. These receptors all come from a man aged 25 to 40 in good health.

The V call is TRBV9, the J call TRBJ1-1, with no clear D. The CDR3 is made up of 15 amino acids. Germline-derived CDR1 and CDR2 are SGDLS and YYNGEE. Deletions cut 6 bases from V and 0 bases from J, with 15 bases between. The CDR3 region is CASTTGDYMNTEAFF. CDR3 sequence (DNA): TGTGCCAGCACCACTGGCGATTACATGAACACTGAAGCTTTCTTT.

This chain joins TRBV7-9 and TRBJ2-7, with D maybe TRBD2 (5 bases). CDR1 and CDR2 from the germline V gene are SEHNR and FQNEAQ (reference sequence). Trimming took off 3 bases at V and 4 bases at J, with 13 bases between the two ends. CDR3 length equals 14 residues. The CDR3 sequence is CASSFGYEGYEQYF. The CDR3 nucleotides are TGTGCCAGCAGCTTTGGTTACGAGGGTTACGAGCAGTACTTC.

The chain uses TRBV27 and TRBJ2-7; D is possibly TRBD1 (6 bases). The CDR3 is made up of 14 amino acids. Germline V gives CDR1 MNHEY, CDR2 SMNVEV (reference sequence). Trimming removed 1 base at V and 5 bases at J, with 12 bases between. CDR3 sequence: CASSLLGAGNEQYF. CDR3 nucleotide sequence: TGTGCCAGCAGTTTATTGGGGGCAGGGAACGAGCAGTACTTC.

CDR3 in amino acids: CASSLDRVEQFF. The CDR3 DNA reads TGTGCCAGCAGCCTGGACAGGGTTGAGCAGTTCTTC. The chain is built from TRBV5-5 and TRBJ2-1; 8 nucleotides agree with TRBD1. The germline gives CDR1 SGHKS, CDR2 YYEKEE (reference sequence). The CDR3 is 12 amino acids. V lost 4 bases to trimming and J lost 9 bases; unmatched junction nucleotides: 3. The variable domain in full, completed from reference TRBV5-5 and TRBJ2-1, reads DAGVTQSPTHLIKTRGQQVTLRCSPISGHKSVSWYQQVLGQGPQFIFQYYEKEERGRGNFPDRFSARQFPNYSSELNVNALLLGDSALYLCASSLDRVEQFFGPGTRLTVL.

The V gene is TRBV7-9, the J gene TRBJ2-7; perhaps TRBD1 as D (6 bases). Germline V gives CDR1 SEHNR, CDR2 FQNEAQ (reference sequence). This CDR3 comprises 16 residues. V shed 4 bases and J shed 2 bases, with 18 bases lying between them. Here the CDR3 DNA reads TGTGCCAGCAGCTCCACACACAACAGGGTCCCCTACGAGCAGTACTTC. Protein sequence: CASSSTHNRVPYEQYF.

This sequence joins TRBV28 and TRBJ2-3; 7 nucleotides align to TRBD2. This CDR3 is built from 14 residues. J gave up 6 bases and V 7 bases, and 10 bases lay outside the gene matches. Germline V gives CDR1 MDHEN, CDR2 SYDVKM. Here the CDR3 DNA reads TGTGCCAGCACCCGCGGGGGAAAAGGCGATACGCAGTATTTT. Residues: CASTRGGKGDTQYF.

The chain is built from TRBV18 and TRBJ2-5; D unresolved. Germline assignment: CDR1 KGHSH and CDR2 LQKENI. V was trimmed by 2 bases and J by 1 base, leaving 5 bases between them. This CDR3 contains 13 residues. CDR3 amino acids: CASSPSFQETQYF. The CDR3 DNA is TGTGCCAGCTCACCAAGTTTCCAAGAGACCCAGTACTTC. The variable domain in full, completed from reference TRBV18 and TRBJ2-5, reads NAGVMQNPRHLVRRRGQEARLRCSPMKGHSHVYWYRQLPEEGLKFMVYLQKENIIDESGMPKERFSAEFPKEGPSILRIQQVVRGDSAAYFCASSPSFQETQYFGPGTRLLVL.

The chain recombines TRBV2 with TRBJ1-4; D might be TRBD1 (5 bases). Per the germline V gene, CDR1 is SNHLY and CDR2 is FYNNEI. The germline V and J ends were trimmed by 11 bases and 8 bases, with 15 bases remaining between them. The CDR3 contains 12 residues. For the CDR3, the DNA is TGTGCCTCGGGCCAGGAGGGGGAAAAACTGTTTTTT. It codes for CASGQEGEKLFF.

The V gene is TRBV7-6, the J gene TRBJ2-5, with D perhaps matching TRBD1 (5 bases). V dropped 6 bases and J dropped 3 bases, with 11 bases sitting between them. CDR3 length: 13 amino acids. Per germline, CDR1 SGHVS and CDR2 FNYEAQ. The CDR3 here is CASSIVGEETQYF. The DNA for the CDR3 is TGTGCCAGCAGTATAGTAGGGGAAGAGACCCAGTACTTC. The variable domain in full, with the rest retrieved from reference TRBV7-6 and TRBJ2-5, is GAGVSQSPRYKVTKRGQDVALRCDPISGHVSLYWYRQALGQGPEFLTYFNYEAQQDKSGLPNDRFSAERPEGSISTLTIQRTEQRDSAMYRCASSIVGEETQYFGPGTRLLVL.

The chain carries TRBV5-4 and TRBJ2-1; tentatively, D is TRBD1 or TRBD2 (5 bases each). Germline V gives CDR1 SGHNT, CDR2 YYREEE (reference sequence). V lost 1 base, J lost 0 bases, and 8 bases lay in between. The CDR3 loop spans 15 amino acids. The CDR3 here is CASSLSGSSYNEQFF. DNA for the CDR3: TGTGCCAGCAGCTTGTCAGGGAGCTCCTACAATGAGCAGTTCTTC.

The gene calls are TRBV19 and TRBJ2-1; no firm D call. Germline V gives CDR1 LNHDA, CDR2 SQIVND (reference sequence). V lost 6 bases and J lost 9, with 12 bases in between. The CDR3 is 12 amino acids. DNA of the CDR3: TGTGCCAGTAGCCTCAGATCAAGTGAGCAGTTCTTC. As protein: CASSLRSSEQFF. Variable domain in full (rest from reference TRBV19 and TRBJ2-1): DGGITQSPKYLFRKEGQNVTLSCEQNLNHDAMYWYRQDPGQGLRLIYYSQIVNDFQKGDIAEGYSVSREKKESFPLTVTSAQKNPTAFYLCASSLRSSEQFFGPGTRLTVL.

In its sample, this clone was seen a few times. The V and J genes are TRBV7-9 and TRBJ1-4; D is ambiguous. CDR1 is SEHNR and CDR2 is FQNEAQ in the germline V gene (reference sequence). Trimming shortened V by 4 bases and J by 0 bases, and 12 bases separated the two germline ends. This CDR3 comprises 16 residues. The CDR3 here is CASSWVMGATNEKLFF. In DNA form, the CDR3 reads TGTGCCAGCAGCTGGGTGATGGGAGCAACTAATGAAAAACTGTTTTTT.

The J gene is TRBJ1-2, the V gene TRBV4-1, with 7 bases identical to TRBD1. V gave up 3 bases and J gave up 0 bases; unmatched junction bases: 7. The CDR3 is 16 residues long. The germline gives CDR1 MGHRA, CDR2 YSYEKL. The DNA for the CDR3 is TGCGCCAGCAGCCACTTTACGGGACAGTCTAACTATGGCTACACCTTC. Protein sequence: CASSHFTGQSNYGYTF.

The V and J genes are TRBV5-8 and TRBJ1-2; 7 bases are a match to TRBD1. V was pared by 2 bases and J by 7 bases, with 8 bases of the junction left unmatched. CDR1 is SGHTS and CDR2 is YDEGEE in the germline V gene. The CDR3 has 14 residues. CDR3 sequence (DNA): TGTGCCAGCAGCTTAGTCCAGGGGGAGGCTGGCTACACCTTC. As protein: CASSLVQGEAGYTF.